This TCR beta chain was profiled in a study of T cells in Graves' hyperthyroidism and ophthalmopathy. Points from the study as a whole: Blood shared most expanded thyroid clonotypes above 0.001.

TCR beta CDR3 region amplification was performed from RNA transcripts. The HTBI primer set served for first-round RT-PCR of the TCR CDR3. MiXCR was run by TCRdb on the multiplex PCR reads, yielding one entry per CDR3 protein. This table holds a few hundred thousand distinct CDR3 sequences, roughly 50% found once. This clonotype has ten or more counts. The target antigen is unknown. V dropped 7 bases and J dropped 2; count of bases not matched to a gene: 6. The CDR3 length is 13 residues. Germline V lookup: CDR1 SQVTM, CDR2 ANQGSEA. The origin of this receptor is a woman aged 18-35 years with Graves' hyperthyroidism. The V gene is TRBV29-1, the J gene TRBJ2-7; 9 bases fit TRBD2. The sequencing input was peripheral blood or thyroid tissue (not recorded which). The CDR3 DNA is TGCAGCGGGAGGGTAGCGGGAGCCTACGAGCAGTACTTC. Translation: CSGRVAGAYEQYF.